This T cell receptor beta chain derives from a study of T cells in women clearing cervical HPV infection. Study in general: No precancer developed; the control's incident HPV16 infection cleared within 12 months. Controls gave blood once infection was undetectable; cases at lesion identification. General study results and limits: Combining TCR richness with V gene abundances gave around 0.87 AUC.

Some clones are missing from TCRdb's copy, which holds only in-frame ones; the method was immunoSEQ multiplex PCR. This sample carries about 33,000 clones, with about 7.8% going to the ten biggest clones. For this clone: Its specificity is not known. The read ends 3 residues before the CDR3 terminus; that terminus is restored from the germline J gene.

Per the germline V gene, CDR1 is SEHNR and CDR2 is FQNEAQ (reference sequence). This CDR3 region has 13 residues. Dot-blot hybridization genotyped cervical HPV amplified with MY09/MY11 PCR. The sequence was obtained from a woman between 18 and 75 years old with a cervical HPV16 infection that either progressed to CIN3+ or cleared (not recorded which). Material for sequencing was blood buffy coat. The rearrangement joins TRBV7-9 to TRBJ1-2; no clear D gene. The CDR3 loop is CASSLVAEDTYTF. Partial CDR3 DNA: TGTGCCAGCAGCTTAGTGGCCGAAGATACC.